The 7 T cell receptor beta chains in this list originate from one sample, sequenced in a study of early T cells in non-severe SARS-CoV-2 infection. TCRdb reanalysed the 5' RACE reads using MiXCR and keeps one entry per CDR3 protein. The table lists 25,000 to 30,000 distinct CDR3 sequences, approximately 5.3% of them singletons. The sample consisted of whole blood. The source of these receptors is an adult who was a healthcare worker with PCR-confirmed SARS-CoV-2 infection or an uninfected control (not recorded which).

This clonotype was found many times. The V gene is TRBV19, the J gene TRBJ1-3; 7 bases align to TRBD1. The CDR3 sequence is 19 residues long. Germline CDR1 LNHDA, CDR2 SQIVND (reference sequence). The V and J ends lost 1 base and 0 bases, in that order; junction bases with no gene match: 12. This chain's CDR3 is CASSIGRKRGTASGNTIYF. The CDR3 DNA follows: TGTGCCAGTAGTATAGGCCGCAAAAGGGGGACAGCCTCTGGAAACACCATATATTTT.

This clonotype turned up a few times. The CDR3 DNA reads TGTGCCAGCAGCGAGGGACTAGCTGGAGAGACCCAGTACTTC. Amino acid sequence: CASSEGLAGETQYF. V gene TRBV11-2 combines with J gene TRBJ2-5; 9 bases align to TRBD2. The CDR3 extends over 14 amino acids. Germline V gene data show CDR1 as SGHAT and CDR2 as FQNNGV. J gave up 4 bases and V 5 bases, and 5 bases lay outside the gene matches.

The table lists this clonotype with a few counts. V usage is TRBV11-2 and J usage is TRBJ1-2; D unclear. V was pared by 1 base and J by 0 bases, with 6 bases between. This CDR3 is built from 14 residues. CDR1 is SGHAT and CDR2 is FQNNGV in the germline V gene. The CDR3 DNA sequence: TGTGCCAGCAGCTTAGGCCTAACTAACTATGGCTACACCTTC. As protein: CASSLGLTNYGYTF.

In its sample, this clonotype was seen many times. This chain uses TRBV27 with TRBJ1-1; tentatively, D is TRBD1 (6 bases). Trimming cost V 0 bases and J 3 bases, with 11 bases left between them. The germline gives CDR1 MNHEY, CDR2 SMNVEV (reference sequence). The CDR3 has 15 amino acids. CDR3 nucleotide sequence: TGTGCCAGCAGTTTATCTAGGACAGTACACACTGAAGCTTTCTTT. Translation gives CASSLSRTVHTEAFF.

The table lists this clonotype with many counts. The chain carries TRBV5-6 and TRBJ1-1; D uncertain. The ends were cut back, 0 bases at V and 2 bases at J, with 5 bases in the middle. The germline gives CDR1 SGHDT, CDR2 YYEEEE. CDR3 length equals 13 residues. The CDR3 nucleotides read TGTGCCAGCAGCTTGGACCGAAACACTGAAGCTTTCTTT. The encoded protein is CASSLDRNTEAFF.

J is TRBJ2-2 and V is TRBV7-9; D ambiguous. CDR3 length equals 15 residues. Per germline, CDR1 SEHNR and CDR2 FQNEAQ (reference sequence). The V gene lost 4 bases and the J gene lost 5 bases, with 14 bases spanning the gap. In nucleotides, the CDR3 is TGTGCCAGCAGCTGGACGGAAGGTTTGACCGGGGAGCTGTTTTTT. Amino acid sequence: CASSWTEGLTGELFF.

Many counts were recorded for this clonotype. The CDR3 DNA sequence: TGTGCCAGCAGCGGAGAAGGGTACAAAGAGACCCAGTACTTC. Amino acid sequence: CASSGEGYKETQYF. The rearrangement links TRBV9 to TRBJ2-5; no reliable D call. In germline, CDR1 is SGDLS, CDR2 YYNGEE. The CDR3 has 14 residues. The V and J ends lost 3 bases and 3 bases respectively, with 12 bases between them.